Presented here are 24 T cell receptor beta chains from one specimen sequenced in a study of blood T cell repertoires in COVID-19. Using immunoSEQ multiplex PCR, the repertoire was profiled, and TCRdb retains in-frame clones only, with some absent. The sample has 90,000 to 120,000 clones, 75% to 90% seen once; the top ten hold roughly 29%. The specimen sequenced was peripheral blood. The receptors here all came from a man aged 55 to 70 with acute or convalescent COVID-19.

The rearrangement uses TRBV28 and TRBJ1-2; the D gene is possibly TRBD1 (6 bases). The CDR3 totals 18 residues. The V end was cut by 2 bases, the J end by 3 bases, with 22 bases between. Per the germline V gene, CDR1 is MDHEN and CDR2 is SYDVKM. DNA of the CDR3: TGTGCCAGCAGTTTAACCTCGGCAGGGGCCGGGTCGGACTATGGCTACACCTTC. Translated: CASSLTSAGAGSDYGYTF.

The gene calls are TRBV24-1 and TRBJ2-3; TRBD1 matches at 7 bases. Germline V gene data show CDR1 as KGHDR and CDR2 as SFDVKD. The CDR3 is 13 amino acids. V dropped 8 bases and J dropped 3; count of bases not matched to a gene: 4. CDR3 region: CATNSRGTDTQYF. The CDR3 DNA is TGTGCCACCAACTCCAGGGGGACAGATACGCAGTATTTT.

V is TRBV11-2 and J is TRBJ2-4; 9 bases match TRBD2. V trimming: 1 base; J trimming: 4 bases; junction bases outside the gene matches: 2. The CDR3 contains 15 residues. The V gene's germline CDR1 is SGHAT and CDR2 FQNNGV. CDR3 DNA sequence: TGTGCCAGCAGCTTAGTGGCGGGAGGGAAAAACATTCAGTACTTC. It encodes CASSLVAGGKNIQYF.

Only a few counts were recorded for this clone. CDR3 amino acids: CATSDSDYEQYF. The CDR3, as DNA: TGTGCCACCAGTGACAGTGACTACGAGCAGTACTTC. The chain combines TRBV24-1 with TRBJ2-7; D gene uncertain. The CDR3 is 12 amino acids. The germline V gene has CDR1 KGHDR and CDR2 SFDVKD. The V end lost 4 bases, the J end lost 3 bases, and 6 bases lay between the germline ends.

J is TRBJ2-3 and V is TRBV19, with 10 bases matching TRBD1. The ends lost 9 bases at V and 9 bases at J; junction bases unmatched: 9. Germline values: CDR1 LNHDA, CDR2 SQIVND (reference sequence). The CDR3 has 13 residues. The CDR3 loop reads CASAGTGVRTQYF. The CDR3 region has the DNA TGTGCCAGCGCCGGGACAGGGGTCAGGACGCAGTATTTT.

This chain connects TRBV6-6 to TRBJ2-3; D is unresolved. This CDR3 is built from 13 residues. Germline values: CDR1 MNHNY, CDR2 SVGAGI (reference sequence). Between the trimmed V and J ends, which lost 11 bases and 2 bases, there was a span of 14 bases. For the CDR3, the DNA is TGTGCCGGTCGTGGCGGATCCACAGATACGCAGTATTTT. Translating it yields CAGRGGSTDTQYF.

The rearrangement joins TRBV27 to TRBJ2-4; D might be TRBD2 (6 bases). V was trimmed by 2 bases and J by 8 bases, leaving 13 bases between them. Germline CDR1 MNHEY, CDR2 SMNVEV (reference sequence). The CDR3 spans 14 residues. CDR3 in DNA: TGTGCCAGCAGTTTAGGGGGAGGTGCTGACATTCAGTACTTC. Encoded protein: CASSLGGGADIQYF.

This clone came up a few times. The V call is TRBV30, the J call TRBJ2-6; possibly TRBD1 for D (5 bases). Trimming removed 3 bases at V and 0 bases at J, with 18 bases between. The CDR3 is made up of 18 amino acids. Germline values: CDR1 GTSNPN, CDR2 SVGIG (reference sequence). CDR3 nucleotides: TGTGCCTGGAGCCGCGCCCGGACATTTCCCTCTGGGGCCAACGTCCTGACTTTC. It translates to CAWSRARTFPSGANVLTF.

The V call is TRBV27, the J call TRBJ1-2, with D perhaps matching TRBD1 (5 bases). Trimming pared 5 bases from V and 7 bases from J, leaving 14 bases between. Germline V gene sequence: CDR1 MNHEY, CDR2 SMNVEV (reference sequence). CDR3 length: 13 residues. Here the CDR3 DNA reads TGTGCCAGCAGTCCAGGACAAATAGGTGGCTACACCTTC. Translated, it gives CASSPGQIGGYTF.

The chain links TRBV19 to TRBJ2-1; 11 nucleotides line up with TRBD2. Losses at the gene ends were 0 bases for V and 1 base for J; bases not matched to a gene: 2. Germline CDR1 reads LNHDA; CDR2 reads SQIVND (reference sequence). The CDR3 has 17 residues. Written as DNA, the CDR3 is TGTGCCAGTAGTATAGATGGGACTAGCGGATCCTACAATGAGCAGTTCTTC. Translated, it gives CASSIDGTSGSYNEQFF. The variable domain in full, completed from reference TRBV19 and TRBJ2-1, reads DGGITQSPKYLFRKEGQNVTLSCEQNLNHDAMYWYRQDPGQGLRLIYYSQIVNDFQKGDIAEGYSVSREKKESFPLTVTSAQKNPTAFYLCASSIDGTSGSYNEQFFGPGTRLTVL.

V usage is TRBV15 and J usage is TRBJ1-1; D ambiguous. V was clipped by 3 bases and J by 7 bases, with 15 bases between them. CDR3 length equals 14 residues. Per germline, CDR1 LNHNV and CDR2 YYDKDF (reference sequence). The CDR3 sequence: CATSSDTARDEAFF. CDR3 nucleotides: TGTGCCACCAGCAGCGATACAGCCCGGGATGAAGCTTTCTTT. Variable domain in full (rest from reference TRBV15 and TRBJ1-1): DAMVIQNPRYQVTQFGKPVTLSCSQTLNHNVMYWYQQKSSQAPKLLFHYYDKDFNNEADTPDNFQSRRPNTSFCFLDIRSPGLGDTAMYLCATSSDTARDEAFFGQGTRLTVV.

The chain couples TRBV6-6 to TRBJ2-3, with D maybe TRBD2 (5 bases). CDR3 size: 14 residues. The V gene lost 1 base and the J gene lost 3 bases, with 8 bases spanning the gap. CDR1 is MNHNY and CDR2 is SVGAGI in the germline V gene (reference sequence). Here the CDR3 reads CASSYFSETDTQYF. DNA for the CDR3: TGTGCCAGCAGTTACTTTAGCGAGACAGATACGCAGTATTTT.

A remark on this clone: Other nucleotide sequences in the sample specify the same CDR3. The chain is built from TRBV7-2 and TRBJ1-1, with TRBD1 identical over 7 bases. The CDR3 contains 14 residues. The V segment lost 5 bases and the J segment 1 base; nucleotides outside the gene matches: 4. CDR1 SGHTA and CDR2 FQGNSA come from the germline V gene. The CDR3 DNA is TGTGCCAGCAGCCCCGGGACAGCGAACACTGAAGCTTTCTTT. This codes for CASSPGTANTEAFF.

For the CDR3, the DNA is TGTGCCAGCAGCCCCGACAGGGGGAGCCCTGGCTACACCTTC. Its protein product is CASSPDRGSPGYTF. V gene TRBV5-6 combines with J gene TRBJ1-2, with 9 bases aligning to TRBD1. This CDR3 has 14 residues. J was trimmed by 7 bases and V by 4 bases; bases with no gene match: 8. CDR1 and CDR2 from the germline V gene are SGHDT and YYEEEE.

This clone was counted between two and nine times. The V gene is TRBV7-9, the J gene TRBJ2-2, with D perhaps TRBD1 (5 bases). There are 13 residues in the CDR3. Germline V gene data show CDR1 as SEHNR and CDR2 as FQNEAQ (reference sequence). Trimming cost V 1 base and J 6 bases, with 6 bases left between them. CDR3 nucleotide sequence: TGTGCCAGCAGCTTAGTAGGGGCCGGGGAGCTGTTTTTT. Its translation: CASSLVGAGELFF.

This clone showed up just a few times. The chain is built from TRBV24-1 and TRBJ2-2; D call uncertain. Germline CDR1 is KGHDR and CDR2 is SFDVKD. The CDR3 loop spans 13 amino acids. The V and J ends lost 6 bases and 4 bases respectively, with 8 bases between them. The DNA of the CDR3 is TGTGCCACCAGTATAATTAGCACCGGGGAGCTGTTTTTT. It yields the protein CATSIISTGELFF.

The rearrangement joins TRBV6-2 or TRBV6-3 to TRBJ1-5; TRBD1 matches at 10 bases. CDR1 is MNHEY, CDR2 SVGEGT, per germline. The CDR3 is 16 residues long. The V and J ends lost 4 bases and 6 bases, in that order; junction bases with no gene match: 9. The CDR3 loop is CASSSRPGTGVQPQHF. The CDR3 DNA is TGTGCCAGCAGTTCGAGACCCGGGACAGGGGTTCAGCCCCAGCATTTT.

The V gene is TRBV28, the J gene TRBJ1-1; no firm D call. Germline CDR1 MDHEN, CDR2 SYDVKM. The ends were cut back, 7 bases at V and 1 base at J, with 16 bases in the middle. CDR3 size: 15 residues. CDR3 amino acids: CASITRRIRNTEAFF. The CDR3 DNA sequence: TGTGCCAGCATCACAAGGCGGATTAGGAACACTGAAGCTTTCTTT.

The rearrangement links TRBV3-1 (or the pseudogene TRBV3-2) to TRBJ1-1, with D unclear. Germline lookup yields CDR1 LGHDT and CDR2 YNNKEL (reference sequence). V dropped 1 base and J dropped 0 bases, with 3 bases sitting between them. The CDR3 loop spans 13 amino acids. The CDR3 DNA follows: TGTGCCAGCAGCCAAGCTGTGAACACTGAAGCTTTCTTT. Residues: CASSQAVNTEAFF.

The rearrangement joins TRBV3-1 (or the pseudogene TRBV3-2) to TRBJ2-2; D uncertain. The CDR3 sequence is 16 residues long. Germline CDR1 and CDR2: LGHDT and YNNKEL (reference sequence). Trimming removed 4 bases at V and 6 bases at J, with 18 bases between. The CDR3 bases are TGTGCCAGCAGCCCCCAAGTACCTCAGAGGCCCGGGGAGCTGTTTTTT. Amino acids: CASSPQVPQRPGELFF.

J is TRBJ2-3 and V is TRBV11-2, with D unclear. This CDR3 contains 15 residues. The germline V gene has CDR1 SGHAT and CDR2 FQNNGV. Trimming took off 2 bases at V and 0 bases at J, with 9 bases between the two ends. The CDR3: CASSLFTASTDTQYF. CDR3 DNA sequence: TGTGCCAGCAGCTTATTCACAGCTAGCACAGATACGCAGTATTTT. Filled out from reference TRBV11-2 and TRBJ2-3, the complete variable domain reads EAGVAQSPRYKIIEKRQSVAFWCNPISGHATLYWYQQILGQGPKLLIQFQNNGVVDDSQLPKDRFSAERLKGVDSTLKIQPAKLEDSAVYLCASSLFTASTDTQYFGPGTRLTVL.

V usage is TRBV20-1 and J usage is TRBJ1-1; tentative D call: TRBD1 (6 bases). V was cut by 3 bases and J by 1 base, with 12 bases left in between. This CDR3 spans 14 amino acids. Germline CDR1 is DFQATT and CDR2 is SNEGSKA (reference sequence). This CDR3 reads CSASNGQPNTEAFF. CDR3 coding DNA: TGCAGTGCTAGTAATGGACAGCCGAACACTGAAGCTTTCTTT.

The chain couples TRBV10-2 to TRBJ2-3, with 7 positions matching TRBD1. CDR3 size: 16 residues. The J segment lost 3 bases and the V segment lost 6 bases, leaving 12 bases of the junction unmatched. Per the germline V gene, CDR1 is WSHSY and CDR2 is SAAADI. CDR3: CASSTQDRVDTDTQYF. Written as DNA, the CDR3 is TGCGCCAGCAGCACTCAAGACAGGGTGGATACAGATACGCAGTATTTT.

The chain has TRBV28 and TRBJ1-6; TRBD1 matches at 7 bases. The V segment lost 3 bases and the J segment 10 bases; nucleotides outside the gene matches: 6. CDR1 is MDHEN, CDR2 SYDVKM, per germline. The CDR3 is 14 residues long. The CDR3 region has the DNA TGTGCCAGCAGTTTTTGGACAGGCGGGTCACCCCTCCACTTT. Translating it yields CASSFWTGGSPLHF.